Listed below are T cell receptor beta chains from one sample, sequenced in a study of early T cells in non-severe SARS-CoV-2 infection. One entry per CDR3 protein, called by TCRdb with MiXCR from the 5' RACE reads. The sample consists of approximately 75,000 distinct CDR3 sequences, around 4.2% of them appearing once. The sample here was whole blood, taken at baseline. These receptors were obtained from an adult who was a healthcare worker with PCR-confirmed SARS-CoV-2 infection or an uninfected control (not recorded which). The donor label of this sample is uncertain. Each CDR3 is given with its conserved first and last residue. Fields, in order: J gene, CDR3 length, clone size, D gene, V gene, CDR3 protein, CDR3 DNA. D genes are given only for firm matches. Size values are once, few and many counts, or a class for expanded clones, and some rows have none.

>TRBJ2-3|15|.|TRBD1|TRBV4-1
CASSQGDREADTQYF
TGCGCCAGCAGCCAAGGGGACAGGGAGGCAGATACGCAGTATTTT
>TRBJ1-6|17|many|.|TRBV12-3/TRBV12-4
CASSMGGTGSYNSPLHF
TGTGCCAGCAGTATGGGGGGGACGGGCTCCTATAATTCACCCCTCCACTTT
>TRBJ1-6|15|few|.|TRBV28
CASRGRVSYNSPLHF
TGTGCCAGCAGGGGACGGGTCTCCTATAATTCACCCCTCCACTTT
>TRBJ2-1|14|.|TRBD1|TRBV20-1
CSAEGRGRGNEQFF
TGCAGTGCCGAGGGCAGGGGGCGAGGCAATGAGCAGTTCTTC
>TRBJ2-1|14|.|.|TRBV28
CASKLGGARNEQFF
TGTGCCAGCAAGTTGGGGGGGGCAAGGAACGAGCAGTTCTTC
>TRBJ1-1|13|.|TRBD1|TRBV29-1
CGVVQGARTEAFF
TGCGGCGTCGTACAGGGGGCAAGGACTGAAGCTTTCTTT
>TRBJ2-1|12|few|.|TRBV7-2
CASSLTGNEQFF
TGTGCCAGCAGCTTAACCGGGAATGAGCAGTTCTTC
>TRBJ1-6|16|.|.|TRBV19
CASSIGAGAPVGALHF
TGTGCCAGTAGTATCGGGGCAGGCGCCCCAGTAGGGGCCCTCCACTTT
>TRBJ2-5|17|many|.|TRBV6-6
CASRTSSRGGGPETQYF
TGTGCCAGCAGAACCTCCTCCAGGGGCGGTGGGCCAGAGACCCAGTACTTC
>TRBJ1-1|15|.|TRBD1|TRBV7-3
CASSLTGGQNTEAFF
TGTGCCAGCAGTTTGACAGGGGGTCAGAACACTGAAGCTTTCTTT
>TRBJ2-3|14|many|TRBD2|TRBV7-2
CASSAGGGTDTQYF
TGTGCCAGCAGCGCGGGGGGGGGCACAGATACGCAGTATTTT
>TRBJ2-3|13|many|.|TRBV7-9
CASSLGRGDTQYF
TGTGCCAGCAGCTTAGGTCGGGGAGATACGCAGTATTTT
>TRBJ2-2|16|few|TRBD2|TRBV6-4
CASSDSASGNTGELFF
TGTGCCAGCAGTGACTCGGCTAGCGGTAACACCGGGGAGCTGTTTTTT
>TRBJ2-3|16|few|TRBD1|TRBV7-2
CASSLGDRGLGDTQYF
TGTGCCAGCAGCTTAGGGGACAGGGGGCTTGGAGATACGCAGTATTTT
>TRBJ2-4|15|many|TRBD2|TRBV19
CASSTVGGLLNIQYF
TGTGCCAGTAGTACCGTGGGGGGACTACTAAACATTCAGTACTTC
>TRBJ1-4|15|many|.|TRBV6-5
CASKVTFQPGEKLFF
TGTGCCAGCAAAGTGACGTTCCAGCCGGGGGAAAAACTGTTTTTT
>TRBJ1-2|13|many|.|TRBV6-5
CASSYSPLYGYTF
TGTGCCAGCAGTTATTCCCCCCTCTATGGCTACACCTTC